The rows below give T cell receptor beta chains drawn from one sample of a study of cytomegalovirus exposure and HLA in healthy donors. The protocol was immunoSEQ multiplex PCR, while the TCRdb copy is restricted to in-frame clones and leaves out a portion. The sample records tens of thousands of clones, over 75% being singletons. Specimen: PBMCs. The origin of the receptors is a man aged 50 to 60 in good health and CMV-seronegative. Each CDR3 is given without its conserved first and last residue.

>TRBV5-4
ASTRGGEGEQF
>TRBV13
ASSLKGGNEKLF
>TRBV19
ASRDASGSYEQY
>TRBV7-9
ASSFGNSGELF
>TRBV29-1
SVAASGVLETQY
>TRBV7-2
ASSPDRGLETQY
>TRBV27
ASRVGVWEETQY
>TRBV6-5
ASSFGQGDGYT
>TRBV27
ASGLQGMWSRADTQY
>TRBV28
ASRTATSGSYNEQF
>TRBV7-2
ASSLGGAGGDEAF
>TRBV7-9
ASGRGGRYEQY
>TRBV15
ATSRPGQESYEQY
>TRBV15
ATRTGNFTDTQY